These T cell receptor beta chains were read from a single sample in a study of lymphopenia after photon versus proton radiotherapy. Here immunoSEQ multiplex PCR was the method, and the copy in TCRdb shows in-frame clones only, minus some. The sample has some 42,000 clones, approximately 82% seen once; the top ten hold roughly 23%. This specimen was peripheral blood, taken from a patient treated with proton-based radiotherapy. Source of these receptors: a woman in her 70s with pancreatic cancer. CDR3s include the opening cysteine and the closing phenylalanine or tryptophan. Each record gives: V gene, clone size, D gene, J gene, CDR3 DNA, CDR3 protein. A D gene is named only where the DNA matches it firmly. The size entry is marked missing in some rows and otherwise reads once, few, many or a size class.

V gene: TRBV9
clone size: -
D gene: -
J gene: TRBJ1-6
CDR3 DNA: TGTGCCAGCAGCGTCACCGGCCATTCACCCCTCCACTTT
CDR3 protein: CASSVTGHSPLHF

V gene: TRBV28
clone size: once
D gene: -
J gene: TRBJ1-2
CDR3 DNA: TGTGCCAGCTCTCGGGCCTCCTATGGCTACACCTTC
CDR3 protein: CASSRASYGYTF

V gene: TRBV13
clone size: -
D gene: TRBD1
J gene: TRBJ2-2
CDR3 DNA: TGTGCCAGCAGCAAGGACAGGGTTTACACCGGGGAGCTGTTTTTT
CDR3 protein: CASSKDRVYTGELFF

V gene: TRBV7-2
clone size: -
D gene: -
J gene: TRBJ1-2
CDR3 DNA: TGTGCCAGCAGCTTTACAGAGTTCTATGGCTACACCTTC
CDR3 protein: CASSFTEFYGYTF

V gene: TRBV5-4
clone size: -
D gene: TRBD1
J gene: TRBJ1-1
CDR3 DNA: TGTGCCAGCAGCGGTGGGGGGACAGGCCCCACTGAAGCTTTCTTT
CDR3 protein: CASSGGGTGPTEAFF

V gene: TRBV7-8
clone size: -
D gene: -
J gene: TRBJ2-7
CDR3 DNA: TGTGCCAGCAGCTTAGAACAGGGCTACGAGCAGTACTTC
CDR3 protein: CASSLEQGYEQYF

V gene: TRBV6-5
clone size: -
D gene: -
J gene: TRBJ1-3
CDR3 DNA: TGTGCCAGCAGTTACTCGCAGCAGCACTCTGGAAACACCATATATTTT
CDR3 protein: CASSYSQQHSGNTIYF

V gene: TRBV5-1
clone size: -
D gene: -
J gene: TRBJ2-2
CDR3 DNA: TGCGCCAGCAGCCCCCGAGGGGGGGGTGGAACCGGGGAGCTGTTTTTT
CDR3 protein: CASSPRGGGGTGELFF

V gene: TRBV29-1
clone size: -
D gene: -
J gene: TRBJ2-5
CDR3 DNA: TGCAGCGTTGAAGAGAGGGCCAGAGAGACCCAGTACTTC
CDR3 protein: CSVEERARETQYF

V gene: TRBV27
clone size: -
D gene: -
J gene: TRBJ1-6
CDR3 DNA: TGTGCCAGCAGCCAAATCTCGGGGTATAATTCACCCCTCCACTTT
CDR3 protein: CASSQISGYNSPLHF

V gene: TRBV28
clone size: -
D gene: -
J gene: TRBJ1-6
CDR3 DNA: TGTGCCAGCAGGGCGGAGACGAATTCACCCCTCCACTTT
CDR3 protein: CASRAETNSPLHF

V gene: TRBV9
clone size: once
D gene: -
J gene: TRBJ1-3
CDR3 DNA: TGTGCCAGCAGCGAAGACGGAAACTCTGGAAACACCATATATTTT
CDR3 protein: CASSEDGNSGNTIYF

V gene: TRBV5-6
clone size: -
D gene: -
J gene: TRBJ2-7
CDR3 DNA: TGTGCCAGCAGCTTAAGGCAGGGGCCCTCCTACGAGCAGTACTTC
CDR3 protein: CASSLRQGPSYEQYF

V gene: TRBV19
clone size: -
D gene: -
J gene: TRBJ2-6
CDR3 DNA: TGTGCCAGTAGTATGTTGGGTGCGGGATCCTACTCTGGGGCCAACGTCCTGACTTTC
CDR3 protein: CASSMLGAGSYSGANVLTF

V gene: TRBV4-1
clone size: -
D gene: -
J gene: TRBJ1-2
CDR3 DNA: TGCGCCAGCAGCCGGGGACCGAATTATGGCTACACCTTC
CDR3 protein: CASSRGPNYGYTF

V gene: TRBV6-1
clone size: -
D gene: -
J gene: TRBJ2-1
CDR3 DNA: TGTGCCAGCAGTGCGGGCGGAGGCTACAATGAGCAGTTCTTC
CDR3 protein: CASSAGGGYNEQFF

V gene: TRBV7-2
clone size: few
D gene: TRBD2
J gene: TRBJ2-2
CDR3 DNA: TGTGCCAGCAGCTTAGGACTAGCGGGAGGTTCCGGGGAGCTGTTTTTT
CDR3 protein: CASSLGLAGGSGELFF

V gene: TRBV7-9
clone size: -
D gene: -
J gene: TRBJ1-1
CDR3 DNA: TGTGCCAGCAGCCCTGGATCTGAAGCTTTCTTT
CDR3 protein: CASSPGSEAFF

V gene: TRBV5-1
clone size: -
D gene: TRBD1
J gene: TRBJ1-4
CDR3 DNA: TGCGCCAGCAGCTTGGGGACAGGGGGCAAAGAAAAACTGTTTTTT
CDR3 protein: CASSLGTGGKEKLFF

V gene: TRBV4-3
clone size: once
D gene: -
J gene: TRBJ1-2
CDR3 DNA: TGCGCCAGCAGCCTCGACAGAGGACCCGCCTATGGCTACACCTTC
CDR3 protein: CASSLDRGPAYGYTF

V gene: TRBV4-3
clone size: -
D gene: -
J gene: TRBJ2-3
CDR3 DNA: TGCGCCAGCAGCCCCGAGGCCGGGAATACGCAGTATTTT
CDR3 protein: CASSPEAGNTQYF

V gene: TRBV7-3
clone size: once
D gene: -
J gene: TRBJ2-6
CDR3 DNA: TGTGCCAGCAGCTTCCACCCCCCGACGGACAGCTCTGGGGCCAACGTCCTGACTTTC
CDR3 protein: CASSFHPPTDSSGANVLTF

V gene: TRBV6-1
clone size: once
D gene: -
J gene: TRBJ1-3
CDR3 DNA: TGTGCCAGCAGTGAAGCAGCACGGCACTCTGGAAACACCATATATTTT
CDR3 protein: CASSEAARHSGNTIYF

V gene: TRBV9
clone size: -
D gene: -
J gene: TRBJ2-2
CDR3 DNA: TGTGCCAGCAGCCCCCAAGGCGGGAACACCGGGGAGCTGTTTTTT
CDR3 protein: CASSPQGGNTGELFF

V gene: TRBV4-3
clone size: -
D gene: -
J gene: TRBJ2-2
CDR3 DNA: TGCGCCAGCAGCCAAGGTTTAGGGGGGGTCGGGAAGCTGTTTTTT
CDR3 protein: CASSQGLGGVGKLFF

V gene: TRBV18
clone size: few
D gene: -
J gene: TRBJ2-5
CDR3 DNA: TGTGCCAGCTCACCAGTACAAGAGACCCAGTACTTC
CDR3 protein: CASSPVQETQYF

V gene: TRBV6-1
clone size: -
D gene: -
J gene: TRBJ1-3
CDR3 DNA: TGTGCCAGCAGTGAATTAGGGTTTTCTGGAAACACCATATATTTT
CDR3 protein: CASSELGFSGNTIYF

V gene: TRBV19
clone size: -
D gene: -
J gene: TRBJ2-3
CDR3 DNA: TGTGCCAGTAGTATCAGGATTCAGGAAGATACGCAGTATTTT
CDR3 protein: CASSIRIQEDTQYF

V gene: TRBV9
clone size: -
D gene: TRBD2
J gene: TRBJ2-1
CDR3 DNA: TGTGCCAGCAGCGTGGAATGGGTGGTAGCGGGGACCAATGAGCAGTTCTTC
CDR3 protein: CASSVEWVVAGTNEQFF

V gene: TRBV5-4
clone size: -
D gene: TRBD2
J gene: TRBJ2-3
CDR3 DNA: TGTGCCAGCAGCTTGGGCCTAGCGGGAGGCTCAGATACGCAGTATTTT
CDR3 protein: CASSLGLAGGSDTQYF

V gene: TRBV5-1
clone size: -
D gene: -
J gene: TRBJ2-5
CDR3 DNA: TGCGCCAGCAGTGGAGGGGCCTTCCAAGAGACCCAGTACTTC
CDR3 protein: CASSGGAFQETQYF

V gene: TRBV11-3
clone size: -
D gene: -
J gene: TRBJ2-2
CDR3 DNA: TGTGCCAGCAGCTTAGGGGGCGGGCAGAACACCGGGGAGCTGTTTTTT
CDR3 protein: CASSLGGGQNTGELFF

V gene: TRBV10-2
clone size: -
D gene: -
J gene: TRBJ2-7
CDR3 DNA: TGCGCCAGCAGAGATAGAATTCTGGGAAGGATGTACTTC
CDR3 protein: CASRDRILGRMYF

V gene: TRBV7-8
clone size: -
D gene: -
J gene: TRBJ1-1
CDR3 DNA: TGTGCCAGCAGCTACAGGGATATGGGGAACACTGAAGCTTTCTTT
CDR3 protein: CASSYRDMGNTEAFF

V gene: TRBV23-1
clone size: -
D gene: -
J gene: TRBJ1-5
CDR3 DNA: TGCGCCAGCAGTCAATCCGTCCGAGCAAATCAGCCCCAGCATTTT
CDR3 protein: CASSQSVRANQPQHF

V gene: TRBV19
clone size: -
D gene: TRBD1
J gene: TRBJ2-2
CDR3 DNA: TGTGCCAGTAGTGCGGGACAGGGTGTTAGGAGGGGGGAGCTGTTTTTT
CDR3 protein: CASSAGQGVRRGELFF

V gene: TRBV2
clone size: -
D gene: TRBD2
J gene: TRBJ2-7
CDR3 DNA: TGTGCCAGCAGTGTTAATAGCGGGAGTACAAACTCCTACGAGCAGTACTTC
CDR3 protein: CASSVNSGSTNSYEQYF

V gene: TRBV14
clone size: -
D gene: -
J gene: TRBJ1-2
CDR3 DNA: TGTGCCAGCAGCCAAGAAACGGGTATGATCAGGGGCTACACCTTC
CDR3 protein: CASSQETGMIRGYTF

V gene: TRBV18
clone size: -
D gene: -
J gene: TRBJ2-1
CDR3 DNA: TGTGCCAGCTCACCCGAAGTGTGGAATGAGCAGTTCTTC
CDR3 protein: CASSPEVWNEQFF

V gene: TRBV7-7
clone size: -
D gene: TRBD1
J gene: TRBJ2-5
CDR3 DNA: TGTGCTAGCAGCCAAGGGGACAGGGGACTCCAAGAGACCCAGTACTTC
CDR3 protein: CASSQGDRGLQETQYF

V gene: TRBV28
clone size: -
D gene: TRBD1
J gene: TRBJ1-1
CDR3 DNA: TGTGCCAGCAGTCCAAGTAAAGGGACAGGGAGTTCTGAAGCTTTCTTT
CDR3 protein: CASSPSKGTGSSEAFF

V gene: TRBV5-1
clone size: -
D gene: TRBD1
J gene: TRBJ1-3
CDR3 DNA: TGCGCCAGCAGCAGAGCAGGGGGGCACTCTGGAAACACCATATATTTT
CDR3 protein: CASSRAGGHSGNTIYF

V gene: TRBV28
clone size: -
D gene: -
J gene: TRBJ1-4
CDR3 DNA: TGTGCCAGCAGTTCTGAACCCGGACGAGGACTGTTTTTT
CDR3 protein: CASSSEPGRGLFF

V gene: TRBV9
clone size: -
D gene: TRBD2
J gene: TRBJ2-3
CDR3 DNA: TGTGCCAGCAGCGTAATCGCGGGAGATCTCCATACGCAGTATTTT
CDR3 protein: CASSVIAGDLHTQYF

V gene: TRBV7-9
clone size: -
D gene: -
J gene: TRBJ1-1
CDR3 DNA: TGTGCCAGCAGCTACTACAACACTGAAGCTTTCTTT
CDR3 protein: CASSYYNTEAFF

V gene: TRBV11-3
clone size: once
D gene: TRBD1
J gene: TRBJ2-3
CDR3 DNA: TGTGCCAGCAGCTTAGGGACAGGGATCACAGATACGCAGTATTTT
CDR3 protein: CASSLGTGITDTQYF